One and the same sample provided the 27 T cell receptor beta chains below, sequenced in a study of post-analysis software for immune sequencing data. Study outcomes and limitations: There were five TRBV segments more frequent in patients than controls, and TRBV5-6, TRBV5-1 and TRBV20-1 were among them.

The TCR beta cDNA libraries contained unique molecular identifiers. One entry per CDR3 protein, called by TCRdb with MiXCR from the PCR reads. The sample has hundreds of thousands of distinct CDR3 sequences, roughly 30% seen once. Their specific antigens are unknown. The sequencing sample was made of blood. Source of these receptors: a girl aged 5-17 years with multiple sclerosis.

The chain is built from TRBV29-1 and TRBJ1-1; D is unresolved. V shed 4 bases and J shed 4 bases, with 7 bases lying between them. The CDR3 covers 11 residues. Germline values: CDR1 SQVTM, CDR2 ANQGSEA. The CDR3 loop is CSVVPGTEAFF. CDR3 coding DNA: TGCAGCGTTGTACCAGGCACTGAAGCTTTCTTT.

This clonotype was seen repeatedly, ten times or more. The chain uses TRBV20-1 and TRBJ2-5; tentatively, D is TRBD1 (6 bases). Germline V gene lookup returns CDR1 DFQATT and CDR2 SNEGSKA (reference sequence). The CDR3 sequence is 13 residues long. Trimming took 5 bases from V and 2 from J, leaving 12 bases between them. The CDR3 reads CSAEDRLQETQYF. For the CDR3, the DNA is TGCAGTGCTGAAGACAGGCTACAAGAGACCCAGTACTTC.

V gene TRBV11-2 combines with J gene TRBJ2-3, with D unclear. The CDR3 covers 12 residues. V was pared by 6 bases and J by 6 bases, with 10 bases between. From germline, CDR1 is SGHAT and CDR2 FQNNGV. The CDR3 protein is CASRTLLDTQYF. The CDR3 DNA follows: TGTGCCAGCAGAACGCTTTTGGATACGCAGTATTTT.

This clonotype was recorded a few times. The rearrangement joins TRBV7-2 to TRBJ2-7, with a weak D call TRBD2 (7 bases). Germline V CDR1 and CDR2: SGHTA, FQGNSA. Trimming removed 2 bases at V and 6 bases at J, with 14 bases between. The CDR3 is 14 amino acids. CDR3 in amino acids: CASSLKEGGGEQYF. CDR3 bases: TGTGCCAGCAGCTTAAAGGAGGGGGGGGGCGAGCAGTACTTC.

CDR3 bases: TGTGCCAGCAGCCGGGCCCTTGCAGGGGGCAATCAGCCCCAGCATTTT. Translation: CASSRALAGGNQPQHF. The chain links TRBV6-6 to TRBJ1-5; a weak D match, TRBD1 (6 bases). V was pared by 6 bases and J by 2 bases, with 17 bases between. The CDR3 has 16 amino acids. CDR1 and CDR2 from the germline V gene are MNHNY and SVGAGI (reference sequence).

This chain joins TRBV28 and TRBJ1-1; TRBD1 might be the D (5 bases). This CDR3 spans 10 amino acids. With 8 bases removed from V and 8 bases from J, the gap between germline ends came to 9 bases. Germline assignment: CDR1 MDHEN and CDR2 SYDVKM. In nucleotides, the CDR3 is TGTGCCAGCGGGACGGTCGAAGCTTTCTTT. Its translation is CASGTVEAFF.

Many counts were recorded for this clonotype. The chain uses TRBV11-2 and TRBJ2-1; tentatively, D is TRBD1 or TRBD2 (6 bases each). From germline, CDR1 is SGHAT and CDR2 FQNNGV. V lost 3 bases, J lost 10 bases, and 10 bases lay in between. The CDR3 covers 12 residues. CDR3 amino acids: CASSLGAGEQFF. CDR3 sequence (DNA): TGTGCCAGCAGCTTGGGGGCGGGAGAGCAGTTCTTC.

The table lists this clonotype with a few counts. The gene calls are TRBV7-2 and TRBJ2-1; D gene uncertain. This CDR3 comprises 14 residues. Germline values: CDR1 SGHTA, CDR2 FQGNSA. V was pared by 5 bases and J by 2 bases, with 10 bases between. As DNA, the CDR3 is TGTGCCAGCAGCCCCCCGACCCCCTACAATGAGCAGTTCTTC. Its translation: CASSPPTPYNEQFF.

The chain links TRBV6-5 to TRBJ2-7; maybe TRBD1 (5 bases). There are 13 residues in the CDR3. The germline V gene has CDR1 MNHEY and CDR2 SVGAGI. Trimming shortened V by 2 bases and J by 4 bases, and 9 bases separated the two germline ends. The CDR3 DNA reads as TGTGCCAGCAGTTACCGGCAGGGTTACGAGCAGTACTTC. This codes for CASSYRQGYEQYF.

The J gene is TRBJ2-7, the V gene TRBV20-1; 8 bases match TRBD2. The junction had 27 bases not matched to a gene; V was cut back by 3 bases and J by 2 bases. This CDR3 region has 21 residues. Germline lookup yields CDR1 DFQATT and CDR2 SNEGSKA (reference sequence). CDR3 region: CSASTNQFQRELTQTTYEQYF. CDR3 nucleotide sequence: TGCAGTGCTAGTACAAACCAGTTTCAGCGGGAGTTGACCCAAACCACCTACGAGCAGTACTTC.

Of note for this clonotype: One base away lies a much larger clone, so this may be a sequencing read error. The chain recombines TRBV4-3 with TRBJ2-3; 14 positions agree with TRBD2. The CDR3 runs to 17 residues. CDR1 LGHNA and CDR2 YSLEER come from the germline V gene. The V segment lost 1 base and the J segment 6 bases; nucleotides outside the gene matches: 6. The CDR3 region is CASSQGGTSGRRDTQYF. DNA of the CDR3: TGCGCCAGCAGCCAAGGGGGGACTAGCGGGAGACGCGATACGCAGTATTTT.

The chain links TRBV20-1 to TRBJ2-5; 13 bases are a match to TRBD2. CDR1 is DFQATT and CDR2 is SNEGSKA in the germline V gene (reference sequence). This CDR3 region has 14 residues. V lost 6 bases to trimming and J lost 2 bases; unmatched junction nucleotides: 3. The CDR3 DNA sequence: TGCAGTGCAATGACTAGCGGGGGGCAAGAGACCCAGTACTTC. Its translation: CSAMTSGGQETQYF.

This chain uses TRBV24-1 with TRBJ2-1; the D call may be TRBD1 or TRBD2 (6 bases each). The DNA end is more similar to TRBJ2-7, so the J call may be wrong. This CDR3 comprises 14 residues. The germline CDR1 and CDR2 sequences are KGHDR and SFDVKD. CDR3 DNA: TGTGCCACCAGTGATTTGTCGGGGGACAATGAGCAGTACTTC. Translated: CATSDLSGDNEQYF.

This clonotype has more than one count but fewer than ten. The chain is built from TRBV20-1 and TRBJ2-3; D gene uncertain. The ends were cut back, 0 bases at V and 6 bases at J, with 7 bases in the middle. This CDR3 has 12 residues. Per the germline V gene, CDR1 is DFQATT and CDR2 is SNEGSKA (reference sequence). The CDR3: CSAREMADTQYF. In DNA, the CDR3 is TGCAGTGCTAGAGAGATGGCGGATACGCAGTATTTT.

This clonotype was observed a handful of times. The genes are TRBV29-1 and TRBJ2-3, with D tentatively TRBD2 (6 bases). The CDR3 length is 13 residues. Germline CDR1 reads SQVTM; CDR2 reads ANQGSEA. V was shortened by 7 bases and J by 2 bases, with 13 bases between the two germline ends. CDR3 in DNA: TGCAGCGGTGCGGGGCCCTACACAGATACGCAGTATTTT. Its protein product is CSGAGPYTDTQYF.

The chain couples TRBV7-2 to TRBJ2-5; D uncertain. The DNA matches TRBJ2-7 better at its end, which makes the J call doubtful. This CDR3 contains 13 residues. The germline V gene encodes CDR1 SGHTA and CDR2 FQGNSA. As DNA, the CDR3 is TGTGCCAGCAGCGCTGACGCAATCTACGAGCAGTACTTC. It is translated as CASSADAIYEQYF.

This rearrangement joins TRBV6-6 to TRBJ1-4; no clear D. The CDR3 length is 16 residues. Germline CDR1 and CDR2: MNHNY and SVGAGI (reference sequence). Trimming shortened V by 3 bases and J by 10 bases, and 21 bases separated the two germline ends. CDR3 residues: CASSYADRPVIGKLFF. For the CDR3, the DNA is TGTGCCAGCAGTTATGCCGACCGTCCGGTCATTGGAAAACTGTTTTTT.

At least ten counts were recorded for this clonotype. The chain uses TRBV7-2 and TRBJ2-1; 8 bases agree with TRBD2. This CDR3 has 13 amino acids. V was clipped by 6 bases and J by 9 bases; unmatched bases: 7. CDR1 is SGHTA and CDR2 is FQGNSA in the germline V gene. CDR3 DNA: TGTGCCAGCAGGTTTAACCTAGCGGGTGAGCAGTTCTTC. It is translated as CASRFNLAGEQFF.

The chain recombines TRBV7-9 with TRBJ2-2; D uncertain. V was shortened by 6 bases and J by 9 bases, with 8 bases between the two germline ends. The germline V gene has CDR1 SEHNR and CDR2 FQNEAQ (reference sequence). The CDR3 is 11 amino acids. This CDR3 is CASSSNWELFF. The DNA of the CDR3 is TGTGCCAGCAGTTCGAATTGGGAGCTGTTTTTT.

This clonotype occurred a few times. The chain employs TRBV4-3 and TRBJ2-1, with D unclear. The germline CDR1 and CDR2 sequences are LGHNA and YSLEER. The V end lost 4 bases, the J end lost 1 base, and 14 bases lay between the germline ends. The CDR3 runs 16 residues. Written as DNA, the CDR3 is TGCGCCAGCAGCCCCAGTGCACGGGTTTCCTACAATGAGCAGTTCTTC. This encodes CASSPSARVSYNEQFF.

This CDR3 is CASNPRTEITGELFF. DNA of the CDR3: TGCGCCAGCAACCCGAGGACAGAGATTACCGGGGAGCTGTTTTTT. The chain employs TRBV5-1 and TRBJ2-2, with D possibly TRBD1 on 6 matching bases. Germline CDR1 reads SGHRS; CDR2 reads YFSETQ. V was shortened by 6 bases and J by 5 bases, with 17 bases between the two germline ends. The CDR3 loop spans 15 amino acids.

This clonotype was counted a few times. The J gene is TRBJ2-1, the V gene TRBV7-2; no clear D. This CDR3 is 15 amino acids long. V lost 3 bases and J lost 0, with 9 bases in between. CDR1 and CDR2 (germline): SGHTA, FQGNSA. The CDR3 reads CASSFGIRSYNEQFF. DNA of the CDR3: TGTGCCAGCAGCTTTGGAATCCGCTCCTACAATGAGCAGTTCTTC.

This clonotype was counted a few times. The chain combines TRBV29-1 with TRBJ2-2; D call uncertain. There are 14 residues in the CDR3. Germline CDR1 SQVTM, CDR2 ANQGSEA. V was shortened by 3 bases and J by 7 bases, with 15 bases between the two germline ends. The CDR3 nucleotides are TGCAGCGTTGAGTCTCGCCCTAACGGCGGGGAGCTGTTTTTT. Amino acids: CSVESRPNGGELFF.

The chain joins TRBV27 to TRBJ2-5, with 13 bases matching TRBD2. This CDR3 spans 15 amino acids. Germline V CDR1 and CDR2: MNHEY, SMNVEV (reference sequence). Unmatched junction bases numbered 4, after V lost 5 bases and J lost 4 bases. The CDR3 bases are TGTGCCAGCAGTACCGGGACTAGCGGGGTAGAGACCCAGTACTTC. Protein sequence: CASSTGTSGVETQYF.

This clonotype appeared a few times. V is TRBV7-9 and J is TRBJ2-1, with 10 bases aligning to TRBD2. Germline values: CDR1 SEHNR, CDR2 FQNEAQ (reference sequence). V was pared by 4 bases and J by 8 bases, with 11 bases of the junction left unmatched. This CDR3 spans 16 amino acids. CDR3 nucleotides: TGTGCCAGCAGCTCACCACGGGGAGCGGGAGGGTATGAGCAGTTCTTC. This sequence encodes CASSSPRGAGGYEQFF. Combining the CDR3 with reference TRBV7-9 and TRBJ2-1 gives the whole variable domain DTGVSQNPRHKITKRGQNVTFRCDPISEHNRLYWYRQTLGQGPEFLTYFQNEAQLEKSRLLSDRFSAERPKGSFSTLEIQRTEQGDSAMYLCASSSPRGAGGYEQFFGPGTRLTVL.

This clonotype was observed a handful of times. The genes are TRBV24-1 and TRBJ2-1, with D uncertain. This CDR3 comprises 15 residues. Germline V CDR1 and CDR2: KGHDR, SFDVKD. V was clipped by 2 bases and J by 7 bases, with 14 bases between them. The CDR3 sequence: CATSDSQLKRNEQFF. DNA for the CDR3: TGTGCCACCAGTGATTCACAGTTAAAGAGGAATGAGCAGTTCTTC.

V usage is TRBV5-1 and J usage is TRBJ2-3; 13 bases are shared with TRBD2. CDR1 and CDR2 from the germline V gene are SGHRS and YFSETQ. The CDR3 consists of 17 residues. The V and J ends lost 7 bases and 0 bases, in that order; junction bases with no gene match: 8. The CDR3 nucleotides read TGCGCCAGCGGCTCGGGACTAGCGGGACCTAGCACAGATACGCAGTATTTT. It yields the protein CASGSGLAGPSTDTQYF.